This T cell receptor (beta chain) stems from a study of blood T cell repertoires in COVID-19. The ends were cut back, 2 bases at V and 6 bases at J, with 9 bases in the middle. The CDR3 runs to 13 residues. Germline CDR1 and CDR2: SGHTA and FQGTGA. TCRdb keeps only in-frame clones here, not all; method: immunoSEQ multiplex PCR. The sample lists 130,000 or so clones; around four fifths were seen once. Sequencing used peripheral blood. The J gene is TRBJ2-3, the V gene TRBV7-3; D is unclear. The receptor was derived from a man at least 80 years old with active or convalescent COVID-19. The CDR3 sequence is CASSLLVEDTQYF. The CDR3 bases are TGTGCCAGCAGCTTACTGGTAGAGGATACGCAGTATTTT.